The clone carrying this TCR beta chain has a count of ten or more. Antigen unknown. Germline CDR1 SGHTA, CDR2 FQGNSA. Trimming cost V 7 bases and J 9 bases; bases outside gene matches: 8. The CDR3 is 13 amino acids. Via MiXCR, TCRdb re-called the reads, giving one row per CDR3 protein. Of about 300,000 distinct CDR3 sequences in the sample, roughly a quarter were seen once. The data were taken from a study of T cell repertoires in cytomegalovirus infection. Across the study: Shared public TCR beta signatures pointed to both CMV infection and a matching HLA type.

Whole-study results and caveats: Frequencies of public TCR beta families were cumulated, and this identified carriers of CMV plus the relevant HLA. Dominating the ex vivo response were HLA-C-restricted CMV-specific TCR beta clonotypes.

J is TRBJ1-1 and V is TRBV7-2; 10 bases line up with TRBD1. This TCR was recovered from a human donor in good health (CMV status not recorded). Some clones in this sample may be carry-over from other donors' samples. Sequencing input: PBMCs. The CDR3 loop is CASTPGQGLKAFF. The CDR3 DNA sequence: TGTGCCAGCACCCCGGGACAGGGGCTAAAAGCTTTCTTT.